The rows below give T cell receptor beta chains drawn from one sample of a study of T cell responses to AZD1222 COVID-19 vaccine. The protocol was immunoSEQ multiplex PCR, while the TCRdb copy is restricted to in-frame clones and leaves out a portion. The sample lists 140,000 to 150,000 clones, 92% occurring once. The sample here was peripheral blood, taken on day 0 of AZD1222 vaccination. The receptor set was obtained from an adult in good health. Both conserved end residues are part of each CDR3. The D gene is left open where the match is weak. Only some rows state a clone size, as once, few, many or a class for expanded clones.

DNA | CDR3 | J | D | size | V
TGTGCCAGCAGTGGCCGCGACAGGGAGTACGAGCAGTACTTC | CASSGRDREYEQYF | TRBJ2-7 | TRBD1 | . | TRBV2
TGCGCCAGCAGCTTGGTAGGCGTCCACGAGCAGTACTTC | CASSLVGVHEQYF | TRBJ2-7 | . | . | TRBV5-1
TGTGCCAGCAGCAATATGGCGAATCAGCCCCAGCATTTT | CASSNMANQPQHF | TRBJ1-5 | . | once | TRBV12-3/TRBV12-4
TGTGCCAGCAGCTCTAGCGGGGACGCCTACAATGAGCAGTTCTTC | CASSSSGDAYNEQFF | TRBJ2-1 | TRBD2 | . | TRBV9
TGCGCCAGCAGCTTGGGGGCTAGCGGGCCCCAAGAGACCCAGTACTTC | CASSLGASGPQETQYF | TRBJ2-5 | TRBD2 | . | TRBV5-1
TGTGCCAGTAGTATAGGTGGGAGGATCGTCCACGAGCAGTACTTC | CASSIGGRIVHEQYF | TRBJ2-7 | . | once | TRBV19
TGTGCCAGCAGCTTGGCTACGGGGTTAGTCAATGAGCAGTTCTTC | CASSLATGLVNEQFF | TRBJ2-1 | . | . | TRBV5-4
TGTGCCAGCAGCCACACTCAACGGACACCGGGACTACCCCAAGAGACCCAGTACTTC | CASSHTQRTPGLPQETQYF | TRBJ2-5 | TRBD2 | . | TRBV3-1/TRBV3-2
TGTGCCAGCAGCTTAGTTGCCCGTACCTACGAGCAGTACTTC | CASSLVARTYEQYF | TRBJ2-7 | . | . | TRBV7-9
TGTGCCAGCAGCCAAACTAGCGGCCTCTGGAGCGAGCAGTACTTC | CASSQTSGLWSEQYF | TRBJ2-7 | TRBD2 | few | TRBV3-1/TRBV3-2
TGCGCCAGCAGTGAGCGAAGGGGGACAGTGAACACTGAAGCTTTCTTT | CASSERRGTVNTEAFF | TRBJ1-1 | TRBD1 | . | TRBV10-2
TGTGCCAGTAGTATAGGGATGGGTGGCGGAGAAAAACTGTTTTTT | CASSIGMGGGEKLFF | TRBJ1-4 | . | . | TRBV19
TGCAGTGCTAGTAAAGGGGTAGCCTACGAGCAGTACTTC | CSASKGVAYEQYF | TRBJ2-7 | . | . | TRBV20-1
TGCGCCAGCAGTCTGAACACCGGGGAGCTGTTTTTT | CASSLNTGELFF | TRBJ2-2 | . | . | TRBV10-2
TGCGCCAGCAGGAATCCTACCTTCCTTGATGAGCAGTTCTTC | CASRNPTFLDEQFF | TRBJ2-1 | . | . | TRBV10-2
TGCGCCAGCAGCTTGGGGAGGGGGGCAGGCACAGATACGCAGTATTTT | CASSLGRGAGTDTQYF | TRBJ2-3 | . | . | TRBV5-1
TGTGCCAGCAGAACCGGTGAAACCCAGTACTTC | CASRTGETQYF | TRBJ2-5 | . | . | TRBV6-6